One sample yielded the 10 T cell receptor beta chains listed below, sequenced in a study of shared clonotypes between healthy human individuals. TCRdb's table, derived via immunoSEQ multiplex PCR, lists solely in-frame clones and lacks some. The sample yields more than 2,000,000 clones, roughly 92% seen once. Input material: naive CD4+ T cells sorted from blood. Subset specified: CD45RA+ positively selected. These receptors originate from a man in his late teens or twenties in good health.

J is TRBJ2-5 and V is TRBV25-1; TRBD1 matches at 9 bases. This CDR3 is built from 14 residues. Trimming at V came to 5 bases and at J to 5 bases, leaving 6 bases not matched to a gene. Germline CDR1 is MGHDK and CDR2 is SYGVNS. Written as DNA, the CDR3 is TGTGCCAGCAGTAGGGACAGGGTAGATGAGACCCAGTACTTC. Translated, it gives CASSRDRVDETQYF.

The chain is built from TRBV7-9 and TRBJ2-2; 11 positions agree with TRBD1. Trimming removed 5 bases from V and 5 bases from J; junction bases left unmatched: 7. The CDR3 consists of 16 residues. Germline V gene data show CDR1 as SEHNR and CDR2 as FQNEAQ (reference sequence). CDR3 sequence reads: CASSPAGTGGTGELFF. CDR3 in DNA: TGTGCCAGCAGCCCAGCCGGGACAGGGGGTACCGGGGAGCTGTTTTTT.

As DNA, the CDR3 is TGTGCCAGCTCACTACAATACCCCGACAGGGATGGTGGCTACACCTTC. This gives the protein CASSLQYPDRDGGYTF. This chain joins TRBV18 and TRBJ1-2; 7 bases map to TRBD1. V was clipped by 4 bases and J by 7 bases; unmatched bases: 15. This CDR3 is 16 amino acids long. Looked up from germline, CDR1 is KGHSH and CDR2 is LQKENI.

The chain links TRBV7-3 to TRBJ1-1, with D possibly matching TRBD1 (5 bases). This CDR3 is 15 amino acids long. The V gene's germline CDR1 is SGHTA and CDR2 FQGTGA. V lost 3 bases and J lost 4, with 15 bases in between. As DNA, the CDR3 is TGTGCCAGCAGCTTCACCGGGGGTATTGGCACTGAAGCTTTCTTT. Translated: CASSFTGGIGTEAFF.

The chain carries TRBV5-4 and TRBJ2-5; TRBD2 aligns across 9 bases. Unmatched junction bases numbered 9, after V lost 2 bases and J lost 4 bases. Germline V gene lookup returns CDR1 SGHNT and CDR2 YYREEE (reference sequence). The CDR3 sequence is 16 residues long. The CDR3 DNA follows: TGTGCCAGCAGCTTAGAGGCGGCGGGAGGGGCAGAGACCCAGTACTTC. Translated, it gives CASSLEAAGGAETQYF.

This clone appeared a few times. The rearrangement uses TRBV2 and TRBJ2-2; D gene uncertain. The CDR3 is 13 residues long. In germline, CDR1 is SNHLY, CDR2 FYNNEI. Trimming removed 7 bases at V and 5 bases at J, with 11 bases between. DNA for the CDR3: TGTGCCAGCAACCCCTCGGGTACCGGGGAGCTGTTTTTT. Its translation is CASNPSGTGELFF. Looking up the rest from reference TRBV2 and TRBJ2-2 gives the full variable domain: EPEVTQTPSHQVTQMGQEVILRCVPISNHLYFYWYRQILGQKVEFLVSFYNNEISEKSEIFDDQFSVERPDGSNFTLKIRSTKLEDSAMYFCASNPSGTGELFFGEGSRLTVL.

CDR3 sequence reads: CASSLDRGVSYGYTF. CDR3 sequence (DNA): TGCGCCAGCAGCTTGGACCGGGGGGTTTCCTATGGCTACACCTTC. The chain links TRBV5-1 to TRBJ1-2; D might be TRBD1 (5 bases). The V gene's germline CDR1 is SGHRS and CDR2 YFSETQ. V lost 0 bases, J lost 4 bases, and 13 bases lay in between. The CDR3 contains 15 residues. Complete variable domain (other parts from reference TRBV5-1 and TRBJ1-2): KAGVTQTPRYLIKTRGQQVTLSCSPISGHRSVSWYQQTPGQGLQFLFEYFSETQRNKGNFPGRFSGRQFSNSRSEMNVSTLELGDSALYLCASSLDRGVSYGYTFGSGTRLTVV.

Note on this clone: Other DNA sequences in the same sample also yield this CDR3. The rearrangement joins TRBV6-1 to TRBJ2-7; no clear D gene. The CDR3 is made up of 12 amino acids. The germline V gene has CDR1 MNHNS and CDR2 SASEGT. The V and J ends lost 2 bases and 3 bases respectively, with 5 bases between them. The CDR3 DNA reads as TGTGCCAGCAGTGAACCCAACTACGAGCAGTACTTC. This gives the protein CASSEPNYEQYF.

This clone was seen only a few times. The genes are TRBV28 and TRBJ2-7; a weak D match, TRBD1 (6 bases). The CDR3 is made up of 12 amino acids. The germline V gene has CDR1 MDHEN and CDR2 SYDVKM. V lost 5 bases, J lost 5 bases, and 10 bases lay in between. The CDR3, as DNA: TGTGCCAGCAGTCTCACAGGGAACGAGCAGTACTTC. Amino acid sequence: CASSLTGNEQYF.

The J gene is TRBJ1-6, the V gene TRBV28, with unresolved D. The CDR3 runs to 15 residues. V was pared by 2 bases and J by 10 bases, with 15 bases between. The germline V gene encodes CDR1 MDHEN and CDR2 SYDVKM. The CDR3 region is CASSLDVPVRSPLHF. CDR3 in DNA: TGTGCCAGCAGTTTAGACGTCCCAGTTCGGTCACCCCTCCACTTT.